This TCR beta chain was recovered during a study of cytomegalovirus exposure and HLA in healthy donors. Overall study findings and caveats: In an earlier analysis, most TCR beta V segments were productive about 87% or about 30% of the time. When the data were analyzed later, several of the most significant clusters appeared to be linked to common viral pathogens. Most subjects had HLA-A and HLA-B alleles reportedly predicted accurately by TCR beta sequences.

Use of 60 Vbeta and 13 Jbeta primers characterized the PCR. Assay used: immunoSEQ multiplex PCR; TCRdb lists only in-frame clones, some missing. The data hold some 150,000 clones, with roughly 79% observed a single time. The germline V and J ends were trimmed by 4 bases and 2 bases, with 15 bases remaining between them. CDR3 length equals 15 residues. CDR1 is SGHRS, CDR2 YFSETQ, per germline. This clone was seen only once. Its antigen is not known. The sequenced sample consisted of PBMCs. The TCR was taken from a woman in her 40s in good health and CMV-seronegative. The chain carries TRBV5-1 and TRBJ2-5; D possibly corresponds to TRBD2 (6 bases). The CDR3 coding sequence is TGCGCCAGCAGCCCCGGGGGAGGCCCACAAGAGACCCAGTACTTC. It codes for CASSPGGGPQETQYF. Using reference TRBV5-1 and TRBJ2-5 for the parts outside the CDR3, the full variable domain is KAGVTQTPRYLIKTRGQQVTLSCSPISGHRSVSWYQQTPGQGLQFLFEYFSETQRNKGNFPGRFSGRQFSNSRSEMNVSTLELGDSALYLCASSPGGGPQETQYFGPGTRLLVL.